This T cell receptor beta chain derives from a study of cytomegalovirus exposure and HLA in healthy donors. Study-wide findings and caveats: Most TCR sequences showed up rarely, but some public TCRs showed up in many donors.

Worth noting for this clone: Its matching antigen is unknown.

The CDR3 sequence is 13 residues long. Germline V lookup: CDR1 SQVTM, CDR2 ANQGSEA. V gave up 1 base and J gave up 11 bases, with 15 bases separating them. 60 Vbeta and 13 Jbeta primers were used in PCR. Clones were sequenced by immunoSEQ multiplex PCR, and TCRdb holds only the in-frame ones, with some missing. The sample consists of under 200,000 clones, approximately 78% of them appearing once. Donors were nominally healthy when sampled, though unrecorded immune exposures were likely. The gene calls are TRBV29-1 and TRBJ2-1; maybe TRBD2 (5 bases). The clonotype comes from a woman younger than 30 in good health and CMV-seronegative. Sequencing was carried out using PBMCs. Written as DNA, the CDR3 is TGCAGCGTTGAAGTTTACACACCGGGGAAGCAGTTCTTC. It is translated as CSVEVYTPGKQFF.